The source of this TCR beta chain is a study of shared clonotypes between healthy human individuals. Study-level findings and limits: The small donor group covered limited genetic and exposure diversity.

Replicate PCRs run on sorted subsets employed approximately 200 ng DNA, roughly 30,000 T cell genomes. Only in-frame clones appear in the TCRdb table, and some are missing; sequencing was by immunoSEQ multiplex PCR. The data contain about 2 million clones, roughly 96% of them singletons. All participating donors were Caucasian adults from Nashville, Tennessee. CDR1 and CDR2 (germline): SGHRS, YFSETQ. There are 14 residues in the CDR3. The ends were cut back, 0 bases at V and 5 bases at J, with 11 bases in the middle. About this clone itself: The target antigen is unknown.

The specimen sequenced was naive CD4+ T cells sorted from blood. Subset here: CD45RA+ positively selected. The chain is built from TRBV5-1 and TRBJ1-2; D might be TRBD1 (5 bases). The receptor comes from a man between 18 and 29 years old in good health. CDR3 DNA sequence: TGCGCCAGCAGCTTGGCCAGGGATCTATATGGCTACACCTTC. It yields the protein CASSLARDLYGYTF.